This T cell receptor beta chain was sequenced for a study of response to subunit inactivated influenza vaccine. TCRdb called the RT-PCR reads again in MiXCR, with one record for every CDR3 protein. The sample lists approximately 500,000 distinct CDR3 sequences; approximately 13% were seen once. V dropped 4 bases and J dropped 3 bases, with 13 bases sitting between them. CDR3 size: 13 residues. Germline values: CDR1 DFQATT, CDR2 SNEGSKA (reference sequence). This clonotype came up a few times. The chain employs TRBV20-1 and TRBJ2-7, with TRBD1 as a possible D gene (6 bases). The clonotype originates from a man between 45 and 60 years old who received an inactivated influenza vaccine. The sequenced sample was PBMCs from blood, obtained about 6 weeks after vaccination. The CDR3 DNA reads as TGCAGTGCTAACCAGGGGCCCCACTACGAGCAGTACTTC. It codes for CSANQGPHYEQYF.